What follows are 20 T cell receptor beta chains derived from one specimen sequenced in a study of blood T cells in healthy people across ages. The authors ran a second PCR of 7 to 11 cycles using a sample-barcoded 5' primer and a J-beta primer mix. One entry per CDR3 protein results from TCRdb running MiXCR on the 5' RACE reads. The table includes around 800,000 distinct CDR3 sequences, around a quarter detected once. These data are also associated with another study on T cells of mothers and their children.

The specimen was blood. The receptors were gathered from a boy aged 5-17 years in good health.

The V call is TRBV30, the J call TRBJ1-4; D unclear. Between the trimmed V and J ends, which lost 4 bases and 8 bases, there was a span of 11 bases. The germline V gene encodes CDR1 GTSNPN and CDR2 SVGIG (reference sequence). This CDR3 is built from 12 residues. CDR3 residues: CAWTNLGEKLFF. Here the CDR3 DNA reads TGTGCCTGGACTAACCTTGGCGAAAAACTGTTTTTT. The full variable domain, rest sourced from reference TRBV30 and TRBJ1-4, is SQTIHQWPATLVQPVGSPLSLECTVEGTSNPNLYWYRQAAGRGLQLLFYSVGIGQISSEVPQNLSASRPQDRQFILSSKKLLLSDSGFYLCAWTNLGEKLFFGSGTQLSVL.

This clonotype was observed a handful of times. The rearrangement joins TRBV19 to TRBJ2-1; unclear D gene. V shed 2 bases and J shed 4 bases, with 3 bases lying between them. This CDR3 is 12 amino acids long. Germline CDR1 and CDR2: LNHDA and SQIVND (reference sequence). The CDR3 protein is CASSISYNEQFF. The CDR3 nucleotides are TGTGCCAGTAGTATAAGTTACAATGAGCAGTTCTTC. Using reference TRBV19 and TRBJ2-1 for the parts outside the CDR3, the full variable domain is DGGITQSPKYLFRKEGQNVTLSCEQNLNHDAMYWYRQDPGQGLRLIYYSQIVNDFQKGDIAEGYSVSREKKESFPLTVTSAQKNPTAFYLCASSISYNEQFFGPGTRLTVL.

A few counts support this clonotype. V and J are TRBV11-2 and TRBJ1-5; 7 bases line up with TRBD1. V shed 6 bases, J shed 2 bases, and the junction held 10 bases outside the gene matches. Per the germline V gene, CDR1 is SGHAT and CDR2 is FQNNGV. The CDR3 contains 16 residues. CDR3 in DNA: TGTGCCAGCAGTCCAGGGGGAATCGGGGGCAATCAGCCCCAGCATTTT. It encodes CASSPGGIGGNQPQHF.

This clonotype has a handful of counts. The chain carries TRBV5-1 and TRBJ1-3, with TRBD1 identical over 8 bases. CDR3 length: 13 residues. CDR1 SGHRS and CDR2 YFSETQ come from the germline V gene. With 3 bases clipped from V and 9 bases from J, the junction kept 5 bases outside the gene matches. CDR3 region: CASSSGQGSTIYF. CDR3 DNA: TGCGCCAGCAGCTCTGGACAGGGCAGCACCATATATTTT.

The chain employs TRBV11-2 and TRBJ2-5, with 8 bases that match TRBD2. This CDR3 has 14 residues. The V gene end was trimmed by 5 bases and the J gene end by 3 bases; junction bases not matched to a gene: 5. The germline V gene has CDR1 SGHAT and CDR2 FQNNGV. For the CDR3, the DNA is TGTGCCAGCAGCCGAGCGGGGGTAAAAGAGACCCAGTACTTC. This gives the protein CASSRAGVKETQYF.

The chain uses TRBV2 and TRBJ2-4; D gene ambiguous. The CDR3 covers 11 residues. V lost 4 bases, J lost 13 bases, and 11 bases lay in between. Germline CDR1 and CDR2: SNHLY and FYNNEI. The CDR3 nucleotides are TGTGCCAGCAGTGTGGTTGACCAACAGTACTTC. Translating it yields CASSVVDQQYF.

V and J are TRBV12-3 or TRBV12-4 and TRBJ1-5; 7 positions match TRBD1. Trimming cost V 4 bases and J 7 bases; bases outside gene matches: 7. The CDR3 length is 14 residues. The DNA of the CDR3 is TGTGCCAGCAGTTACGACAGGGCAAAACAGCCCCAGCATTTT. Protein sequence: CASSYDRAKQPQHF.

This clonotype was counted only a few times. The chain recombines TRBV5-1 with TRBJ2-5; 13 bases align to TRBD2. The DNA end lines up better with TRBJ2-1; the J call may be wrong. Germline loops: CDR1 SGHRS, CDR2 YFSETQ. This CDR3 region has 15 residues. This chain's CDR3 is CASSLTSGGAWEQFF. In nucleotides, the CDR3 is TGCGCCAGCAGCTTGACTAGCGGGGGGGCCTGGGAGCAGTTCTTC.

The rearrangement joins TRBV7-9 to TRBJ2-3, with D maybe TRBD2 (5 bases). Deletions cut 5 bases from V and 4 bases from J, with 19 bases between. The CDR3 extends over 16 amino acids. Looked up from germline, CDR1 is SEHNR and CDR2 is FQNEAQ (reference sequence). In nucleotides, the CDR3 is TGTGCCAGCAGCCTCCCGGACTCAGCATGGGCAGATACGCAGTATTTT. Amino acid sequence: CASSLPDSAWADTQYF. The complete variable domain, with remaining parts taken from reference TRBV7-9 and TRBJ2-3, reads DTGVSQNPRHKITKRGQNVTFRCDPISEHNRLYWYRQTLGQGPEFLTYFQNEAQLEKSRLLSDRFSAERPKGSFSTLEIQRTEQGDSAMYLCASSLPDSAWADTQYFGPGTRLTVL.

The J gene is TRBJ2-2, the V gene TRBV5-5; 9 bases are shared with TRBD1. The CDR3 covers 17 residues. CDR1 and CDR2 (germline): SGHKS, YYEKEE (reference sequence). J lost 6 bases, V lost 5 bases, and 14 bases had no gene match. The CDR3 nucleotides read TGTGCCAGCAGTTTGAGGGGACAGGGAGGGTTCGCCGGGGAGCTGTTTTTT. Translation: CASSLRGQGGFAGELFF.

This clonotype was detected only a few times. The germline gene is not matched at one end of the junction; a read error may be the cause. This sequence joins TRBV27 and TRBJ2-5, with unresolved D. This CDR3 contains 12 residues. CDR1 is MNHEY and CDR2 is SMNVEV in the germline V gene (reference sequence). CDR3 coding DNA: TGTGCCAGCAGTTTATCTGGCGGAACCCTGCACTTC. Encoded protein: CASSLSGGTLHF.

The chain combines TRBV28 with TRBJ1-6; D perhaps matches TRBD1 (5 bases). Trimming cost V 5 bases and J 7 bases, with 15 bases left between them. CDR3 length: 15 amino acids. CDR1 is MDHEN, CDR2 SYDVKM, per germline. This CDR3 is CASSPAGPRNSPLHF. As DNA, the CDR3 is TGTGCCAGCAGTCCGGCGGGGCCGAGAAATTCACCCCTCCACTTT.

In DNA form, the CDR3 reads TGTGCCAGCAGTTTGTTGGCTACCGGTGAAAAACTGTTTTTT. This encodes CASSLLATGEKLFF. The chain employs TRBV2 and TRBJ1-4, with unresolved D. The length of the CDR3 is 14 residues. Germline values: CDR1 SNHLY, CDR2 FYNNEI. V lost 5 bases and J 7 bases, leaving 14 bases between the germline ends. Variable domain in full (rest from reference TRBV2 and TRBJ1-4): EPEVTQTPSHQVTQMGQEVILRCVPISNHLYFYWYRQILGQKVEFLVSFYNNEISEKSEIFDDQFSVERPDGSNFTLKIRSTKLEDSAMYFCASSLLATGEKLFFGSGTQLSVL.

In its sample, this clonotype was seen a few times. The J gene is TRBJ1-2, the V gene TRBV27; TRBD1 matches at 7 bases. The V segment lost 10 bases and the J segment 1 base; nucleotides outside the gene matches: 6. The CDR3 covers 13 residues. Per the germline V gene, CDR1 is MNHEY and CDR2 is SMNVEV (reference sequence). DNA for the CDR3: TGTGCCACCTGGGACAGCGGTAACTATGGCTACACCTTC. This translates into CATWDSGNYGYTF.

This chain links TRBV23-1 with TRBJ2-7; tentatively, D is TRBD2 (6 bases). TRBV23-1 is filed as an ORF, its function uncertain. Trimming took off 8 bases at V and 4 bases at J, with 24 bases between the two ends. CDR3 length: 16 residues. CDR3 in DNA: TGCGCCAGCCCCCACGGCCGGGAGCTTCACCCGTACGAGCAGTACTTC. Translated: CASPHGRELHPYEQYF.

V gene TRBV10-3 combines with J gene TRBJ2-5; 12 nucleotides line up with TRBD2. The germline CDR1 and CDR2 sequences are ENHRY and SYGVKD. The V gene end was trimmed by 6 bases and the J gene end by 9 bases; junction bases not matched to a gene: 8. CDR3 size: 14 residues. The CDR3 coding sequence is TGTGCCATCAGAGTACTAGCGGGGGGCCAGGCCCAGTACTTC. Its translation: CAIRVLAGGQAQYF.

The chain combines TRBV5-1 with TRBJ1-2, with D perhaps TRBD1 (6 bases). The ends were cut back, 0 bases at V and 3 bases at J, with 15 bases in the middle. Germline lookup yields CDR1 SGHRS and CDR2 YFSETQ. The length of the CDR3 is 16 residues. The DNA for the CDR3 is TGCGCCAGCAGCTTGGTACAGGGTGGCCCCCACTATGGCTACACCTTC. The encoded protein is CASSLVQGGPHYGYTF.

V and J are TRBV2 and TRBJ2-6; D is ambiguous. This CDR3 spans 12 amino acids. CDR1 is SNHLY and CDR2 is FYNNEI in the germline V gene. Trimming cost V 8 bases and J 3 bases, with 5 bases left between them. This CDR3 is CASGFGANVLTF. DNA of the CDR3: TGTGCCAGCGGGTTTGGGGCCAACGTCCTGACTTTC. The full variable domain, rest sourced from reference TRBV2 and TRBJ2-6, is EPEVTQTPSHQVTQMGQEVILRCVPISNHLYFYWYRQILGQKVEFLVSFYNNEISEKSEIFDDQFSVERPDGSNFTLKIRSTKLEDSAMYFCASGFGANVLTFGAGSRLTVL.

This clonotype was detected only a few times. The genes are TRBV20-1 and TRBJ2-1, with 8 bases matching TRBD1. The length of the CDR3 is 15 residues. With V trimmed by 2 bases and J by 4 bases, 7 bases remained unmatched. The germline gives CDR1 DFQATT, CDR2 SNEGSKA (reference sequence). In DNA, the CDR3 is TGCAGTGCTAGAATACCGGGACAGGATTACAATGAGCAGTTCTTC. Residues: CSARIPGQDYNEQFF.

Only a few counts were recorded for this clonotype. This CDR3 is CASSQDRRSGLFF. Written as DNA, the CDR3 is TGTGCCAGCAGCCAAGATAGACGGTCGGGTCTGTTTTTT. The V call is TRBV14, the J call TRBJ1-4; no clear D gene. There are 13 residues in the CDR3. The germline gives CDR1 SGHDN, CDR2 FVKESK. Trimming stripped 0 bases from V and 14 bases from J, with 13 bases between.